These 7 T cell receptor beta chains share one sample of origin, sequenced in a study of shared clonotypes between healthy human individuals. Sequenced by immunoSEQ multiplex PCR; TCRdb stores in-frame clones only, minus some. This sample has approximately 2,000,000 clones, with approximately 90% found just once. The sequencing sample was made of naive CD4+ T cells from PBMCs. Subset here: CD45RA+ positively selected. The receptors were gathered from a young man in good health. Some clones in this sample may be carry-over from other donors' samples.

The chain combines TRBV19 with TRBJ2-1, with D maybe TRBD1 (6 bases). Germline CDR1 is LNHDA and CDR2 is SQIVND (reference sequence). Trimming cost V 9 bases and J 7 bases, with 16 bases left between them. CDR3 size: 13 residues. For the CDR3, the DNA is TGTGCCAGCGGGACACCCTATTGGAATGAGCAGTTCTTC. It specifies CASGTPYWNEQFF. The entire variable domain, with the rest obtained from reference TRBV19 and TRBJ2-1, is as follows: DGGITQSPKYLFRKEGQNVTLSCEQNLNHDAMYWYRQDPGQGLRLIYYSQIVNDFQKGDIAEGYSVSREKKESFPLTVTSAQKNPTAFYLCASGTPYWNEQFFGPGTRLTVL.

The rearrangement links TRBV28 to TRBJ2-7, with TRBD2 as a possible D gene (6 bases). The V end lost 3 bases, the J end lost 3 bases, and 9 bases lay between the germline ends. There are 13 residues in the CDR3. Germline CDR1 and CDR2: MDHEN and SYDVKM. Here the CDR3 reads CASSLRGVYEQYF. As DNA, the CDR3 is TGTGCCAGCAGTTTGCGGGGCGTCTACGAGCAGTACTTC.

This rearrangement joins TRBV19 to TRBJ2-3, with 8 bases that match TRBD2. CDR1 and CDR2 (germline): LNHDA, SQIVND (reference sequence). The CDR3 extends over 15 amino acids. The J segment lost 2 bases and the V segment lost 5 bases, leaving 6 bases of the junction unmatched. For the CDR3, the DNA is TGTGCCAGTAGTCGGAGCGGGGGAAACACAGATACGCAGTATTTT. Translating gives CASSRSGGNTDTQYF.

The CDR3 region is CASSRELAGPYNEQFF. The CDR3, as DNA: TGCGCCAGCAGCCGGGAACTAGCGGGGCCTTACAATGAGCAGTTCTTC. The chain combines TRBV4-1 with TRBJ2-1; 10 bases are shared with TRBD2. Losses at the gene ends were 4 bases for V and 4 bases for J; bases not matched to a gene: 7. Germline CDR1 and CDR2: MGHRA and YSYEKL. The CDR3 length is 16 residues.

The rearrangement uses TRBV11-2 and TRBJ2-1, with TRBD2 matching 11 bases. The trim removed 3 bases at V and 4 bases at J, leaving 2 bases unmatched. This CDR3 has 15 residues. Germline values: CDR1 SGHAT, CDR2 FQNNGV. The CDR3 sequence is CASSFTSGGYNEQFF. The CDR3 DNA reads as TGTGCCAGCAGCTTTACTAGCGGGGGTTACAATGAGCAGTTCTTC.

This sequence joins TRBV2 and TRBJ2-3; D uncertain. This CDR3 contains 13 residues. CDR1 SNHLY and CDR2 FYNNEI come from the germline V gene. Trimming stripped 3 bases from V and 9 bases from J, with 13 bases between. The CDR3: CASSEDPLGTQYF. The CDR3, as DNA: TGTGCCAGCAGTGAGGACCCTCTGGGGACGCAGTATTTT.

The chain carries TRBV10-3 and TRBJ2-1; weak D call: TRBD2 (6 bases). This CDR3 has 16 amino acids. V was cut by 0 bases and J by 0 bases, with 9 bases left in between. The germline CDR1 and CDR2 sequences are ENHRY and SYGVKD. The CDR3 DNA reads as TGTGCCATCAGTGAGTCGGTGGGGGGCTCCTACAATGAGCAGTTCTTC. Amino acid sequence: CAISESVGGSYNEQFF.